The clone carrying this TCR beta chain occurred a few times. The data derive from a study of T cells in Graves' hyperthyroidism and ophthalmopathy. V dropped 4 bases and J dropped 4; count of bases not matched to a gene: 3. CDR1 and CDR2 (germline): WSHSY, SAAADI. This CDR3 spans 14 amino acids. Using RNA transcripts as the source, TCR beta CDR3 regions were amplified. Primed by the HTBI set, a first-round RT-PCR was run on the TCR CDR3. TCRdb ran MiXCR on the multiplex PCR reads and lists one entry per CDR3 protein. The data show approximately 330,000 distinct CDR3 sequences, about 20% seen once. This TCR was sampled from a woman between 50 and 59 years old with Graves' hyperthyroidism. The chain uses TRBV10-2 and TRBJ2-3, with 9 positions matching TRBD2. Sequences were obtained from blood. CDR3 loop: CASSGSGGADTQYF. The CDR3 region has the DNA TGCGCCAGCAGTGGTAGCGGGGGTGCAGATACGCAGTATTTT.